This TCR beta chain was observed in a study of blood T cell repertoires in COVID-19. Across the study: Italy, Spain and the United States were the sources of the convalescent and acute COVID-19 samples. PBMCs, B-cell-depleted T cells, or T cells provided the cDNA or gDNA that made up the material.

Authors' methods: Reference gene primer amplification yielded estimated nucleated cell counts. Data came from immunoSEQ multiplex PCR; TCRdb stores just in-frame clones and leaves some out. Clone size and the V and J calls come from that table; the DNA yielded D and trimming. This table holds 250,000 to 300,000 clones, approximately 85% found once. From germline, CDR1 is SNHLY and CDR2 FYNNEI. The CDR3 runs to 13 residues. Unmatched junction bases numbered 4, after V lost 3 bases and J lost 8 bases. This chain joins TRBV2 and TRBJ2-7; TRBD1 agrees at 10 bases. The sequenced sample consisted of peripheral blood. The TCR comes from a woman aged 70-85 years with acute or convalescent COVID-19. The CDR3 region has the DNA TGTGCCAGCAGTGAGGGACAGGGGCTTCAGCAGTACTTC. This codes for CASSEGQGLQQYF.